The 21 T cell receptor beta chains in this list originate from one sample, sequenced in a study of T cell repertoires in cytomegalovirus infection. TCRdb re-analysed the reads in MiXCR, keeping a single row per CDR3 protein. The table lists approximately 180,000 distinct CDR3 sequences, less than 9.5% of them singletons. What was sequenced was PBMCs. The receptors here all came from a human donor in good health (CMV status not recorded). Some clones in this sample may be carry-over from other donors' samples.

This clonotype was picked up many times. The V and J genes are TRBV20-1 and TRBJ2-1; 10 bases are a match to TRBD1. This CDR3 has 14 amino acids. V lost 5 bases and J lost 5; bases outside the gene matches: 6. Germline V gives CDR1 DFQATT, CDR2 SNEGSKA (reference sequence). CDR3 sequence: CSALGTGVDNEQFF. Written as DNA, the CDR3 is TGCAGTGCTCTAGGGACAGGGGTCGACAATGAGCAGTTCTTC.

In this sample, this clonotype turned up a few times. In DNA form, the CDR3 reads TGTGCCAGCACACTAGGGGGATTTACTGAAGCTTTCTTT. It yields the protein CASTLGGFTEAFF. This chain connects TRBV12-3 or TRBV12-4 to TRBJ1-1; possibly TRBD1 for D (6 bases). V lost 7 bases and J 5 bases, leaving 14 bases between the germline ends. This CDR3 contains 13 residues.

The V call is TRBV6-2 or TRBV6-3, the J call TRBJ1-2; D might be TRBD1 (6 bases). Looked up from germline, CDR1 is MNHEY and CDR2 is SVGEGT. The ends were cut back, 6 bases at V and 8 bases at J, with 16 bases in the middle. The length of the CDR3 is 13 residues. CDR3 coding DNA: TGTGCCAGCAGAGCAGACAGGAGCGAGGGCTACACCTTC. The encoded protein is CASRADRSEGYTF.

This clonotype was detected only a few times. In DNA form, the CDR3 reads TGTGCCAGCAGTTACGGGGCCCAGAACACCGGGGAGCTGTTTTTT. Residues: CASSYGAQNTGELFF. The rearrangement uses TRBV6-2 or TRBV6-3 and TRBJ2-2, with D maybe TRBD1 (5 bases). Trimming stripped 2 bases from V and 1 base from J, with 8 bases between. Germline V gives CDR1 MNHEY, CDR2 SVGEGT. This CDR3 comprises 15 residues.

This clonotype was counted many times. The rearrangement joins TRBV7-2 to TRBJ2-3, with D perhaps TRBD1 or TRBD2 (5 bases each). Germline V gene sequence: CDR1 SGHTA, CDR2 FQGNSA. CDR3 length equals 14 residues. V was clipped by 4 bases and J by 10 bases, with 18 bases between them. CDR3 loop: CASSSREAVSAQYF. CDR3 nucleotides: TGTGCCAGCAGCTCCAGGGAAGCGGTATCTGCGCAGTATTTT.

The table lists this clonotype with many counts. This chain links TRBV7-8 with TRBJ2-2, with a tentative D call TRBD2 (6 bases). The germline V gene encodes CDR1 SGHVS and CDR2 FQNEAQ. The V and J ends lost 2 bases and 4 bases respectively, with 20 bases between them. CDR3 length: 18 amino acids. The DNA of the CDR3 is TGTGCCAGCAGCTTAACTGGTCTAGCGCCTAGGGGCACCGGGGAGCTGTTTTTT. Translating gives CASSLTGLAPRGTGELFF.

This clonotype has a count of ten or more. The chain has TRBV7-8 and TRBJ1-3, with D possibly TRBD1 on 6 matching bases. Germline lookup yields CDR1 SGHVS and CDR2 FQNEAQ. This CDR3 is 17 amino acids long. Trimming stripped 3 bases from V and 6 bases from J, with 21 bases between. The CDR3 nucleotides read TGTGCCAGCAGCTTGAGGGAAGGGGGGCGATACTCAAACACCATATATTTT. It specifies CASSLREGGRYSNTIYF.

Worth noting for this clonotype: Possible read error: a much larger clone is one base away. The rearrangement uses TRBV10-3 and TRBJ2-1, with TRBD1 as a possible D gene (6 bases). V was shortened by 6 bases and J by 5 bases, with 17 bases between the two germline ends. The CDR3 extends over 15 amino acids. Germline assignment: CDR1 ENHRY and CDR2 SYGVKD. This chain's CDR3 is CAIRSGTRRNNEQFF. The CDR3 DNA is TGTGCCATCAGATCCGGGACACGGAGGAACAATGAGCAGTTCTTC.

This clonotype appeared many times. This chain connects TRBV7-8 to TRBJ2-5, with a weak D call TRBD1 (6 bases). This CDR3 has 15 amino acids. Germline loops: CDR1 SGHVS, CDR2 FQNEAQ. Trimming removed 3 bases at V and 5 bases at J, with 16 bases between. The CDR3, as DNA: TGTGCCAGCAGCTTTTCCTCGACAGGACAGGAGACCCAGTACTTC. This encodes CASSFSSTGQETQYF.

The sample holds a few counts of this clonotype. The DNA of the CDR3 is TGTGCCAGCAGCTTCGTCGGACAGGGTATCTTCGGCTACACCTTC. Translation: CASSFVGQGIFGYTF. The chain employs TRBV5-6 and TRBJ1-2; 8 nucleotides agree with TRBD1. This CDR3 comprises 15 residues. V trimming: 2 bases; J trimming: 8 bases; junction bases outside the gene matches: 11. Germline V gene data show CDR1 as SGHDT and CDR2 as YYEEEE.

This clonotype was recorded a few times. The chain links TRBV24-1 to TRBJ2-1; 7 positions agree with TRBD1. Germline V gene sequence: CDR1 KGHDR, CDR2 SFDVKD. With 0 bases clipped from V and 6 bases from J, the junction kept 7 bases outside the gene matches. This CDR3 has 16 residues. The CDR3 coding sequence is TGTGCCACCAGTGATTTGGATGACAGGGTCGGCAATGAGCAGTTCTTC. Translated: CATSDLDDRVGNEQFF.

This clonotype was detected many times. The gene calls are TRBV4-1 and TRBJ1-5; D perhaps matches TRBD1 (5 bases). Between the trimmed V and J ends, which lost 0 bases and 1 base, there was a span of 10 bases. This CDR3 region has 16 residues. From germline, CDR1 is MGHRA and CDR2 YSYEKL. This CDR3 reads CASSQESQASNQPQHF. Here the CDR3 DNA reads TGCGCCAGCAGCCAAGAGTCACAGGCCAGCAATCAGCCCCAGCATTTT.

Turning to this clonotype: This clone may be a read error of a much larger clone one base away. The chain combines TRBV10-3 with TRBJ1-1; D gene ambiguous. CDR3 length equals 13 residues. The V gene's germline CDR1 is ENHRY and CDR2 SYGVKD. In nucleotides, the CDR3 is TGTGCCATCAACGCACGAGAGAACTCTGAAGCTTTCTTT. Translated: CAINARENSEAFF.

With regard to this clonotype: This clone may be a read error of a much larger clone one base away. The missing conserved phenylalanine or tryptophan at the end of this CDR3 makes a read error likely. The chain employs TRBV4-1 and TRBJ2-3, with 8 positions matching TRBD2. The CDR3 is 15 residues long. After removal of 0 bases from V and 5 bases from J, the junction contained 4 bases not matched to a gene. Germline-derived CDR1 and CDR2 are MGHRA and YSYEKL. This chain's CDR3 is CASSQDRLAGDTQYL. Written as DNA, the CDR3 is TGCGCCAGCAGCCAAGATAGGCTAGCGGGAGATACGCAGTATCTT.

This clonotype was counted only a few times. The chain employs TRBV5-1 and TRBJ2-2, with D unresolved. Trimming shortened V by 4 bases and J by 4 bases, and 8 bases separated the two germline ends. CDR1 and CDR2 from the germline V gene are SGHRS and YFSETQ. The length of the CDR3 is 13 residues. DNA for the CDR3: TGCGCCAGCAGCCTCTATACCACCGGGGAGCTGTTTTTT. It translates to CASSLYTTGELFF.

The table lists this clonotype with a few counts. The V call is TRBV6-6, the J call TRBJ1-5; TRBD1 might be the D (6 bases). The CDR3 covers 16 residues. Germline V gene sequence: CDR1 MNHNY, CDR2 SVGAGI (reference sequence). Trimming shortened V by 0 bases and J by 3 bases, and 12 bases separated the two germline ends. CDR3 DNA sequence: TGTGCCAGCAGTTACTCGCCAGGGGTCAACAATCAGCCCCAGCATTTT. Amino acid sequence: CASSYSPGVNNQPQHF.

This clonotype was counted at least ten times. The chain joins TRBV7-8 to TRBJ2-5; unclear D gene. Germline-derived CDR1 and CDR2 are SGHVS and FQNEAQ. The V and J ends lost 5 bases and 2 bases respectively, with 27 bases between them. This CDR3 spans 19 amino acids. CDR3: CASSPSPLSKKAPQETQYF. CDR3 nucleotides: TGTGCCAGCAGCCCAAGTCCCCTATCGAAAAAGGCGCCTCAAGAGACCCAGTACTTC. The variable domain in full, completed from reference TRBV7-8 and TRBJ2-5, reads GAGVSQSPRYKVAKRGQDVALRCDPISGHVSLFWYQQALGQGPEFLTYFQNEAQLDKSGLPSDRFFAERPEGSVSTLKIQRTQQEDSAVYLCASSPSPLSKKAPQETQYFGPGTRLLVL.

This clonotype was detected many times. The genes are TRBV7-9 and TRBJ2-2; possibly TRBD1 for D (6 bases). Trimming cost V 5 bases and J 1 base, with 14 bases left between them. Germline V lookup: CDR1 SEHNR, CDR2 FQNEAQ (reference sequence). The CDR3 runs to 16 residues. CDR3 DNA sequence: TGTGCCAGCAGCCCCACACAGGGATTGAACACCGGGGAGCTGTTTTTT. It yields the protein CASSPTQGLNTGELFF. The full variable domain, in which reference TRBV7-9 and TRBJ2-2 provide the parts outside the CDR3, is DTGVSQNPRHKITKRGQNVTFRCDPISEHNRLYWYRQTLGQGPEFLTYFQNEAQLEKSRLLSDRFSAERPKGSFSTLEIQRTEQGDSAMYLCASSPTQGLNTGELFFGEGSRLTVL.

This clonotype was seen repeatedly, ten times or more. The chain has TRBV2 and TRBJ2-1; 7 nucleotides agree with TRBD1. This CDR3 comprises 13 residues. The V gene's germline CDR1 is SNHLY and CDR2 FYNNEI. V trimming: 5 bases; J trimming: 9 bases; junction bases outside the gene matches: 7. In nucleotides, the CDR3 is TGTGCCAGCAGTTCCCGAGGGGGCGGTGAGCAGTTCTTC. It codes for CASSSRGGGEQFF.

This clonotype was seen repeatedly, ten times or more. The rearrangement uses TRBV24-1 and TRBJ2-1; 10 nucleotides match TRBD2. Losses at the gene ends were 1 base for V and 3 bases for J; bases not matched to a gene: 2. CDR3 length: 16 amino acids. Germline V CDR1 and CDR2: KGHDR, SFDVKD. This chain's CDR3 is CATSDFPSGSYNEQFF. The DNA of the CDR3 is TGTGCCACCAGTGATTTTCCTAGCGGGAGCTACAATGAGCAGTTCTTC.

This clonotype came up many times. This chain uses TRBV5-1 with TRBJ1-5; TRBD1 is a possible D gene (5 bases). The CDR3 runs 13 residues. Between the trimmed V and J ends, which lost 0 bases and 7 bases, there was a span of 8 bases. From germline, CDR1 is SGHRS and CDR2 YFSETQ. The CDR3 nucleotides are TGCGCCAGCAGCTTGGCGGGGGAACAGCCCCAGCATTTT. This encodes CASSLAGEQPQHF.